Listed below are T cell receptor beta chains from one sample, sequenced in a study of regulatory T cells in long-lasting Graves disease. TCRdb reprocessed the multiplex PCR reads via MiXCR and lists one record per CDR3 protein. The table records approximately 400,000 distinct CDR3 sequences, 15% of them present only once. The same data also contributed to another study, on T cells in Graves' hyperthyroidism and ophthalmopathy.

The sequenced sample was peripheral blood mononuclear cells (PBMCs), obtained at new diagnosis, from a patient treated with antithyroid drugs. Source of these receptors: a middle-aged woman with Graves disease. The CDR3 runs from the conserved cysteine through the conserved F or W. The order of the fields is J gene, clone size, V gene, D gene, CDR3 protein, CDR3 DNA. D genes are given only for firm matches. Expanded clones are given a class, and other clones once, few, many or no size at all.

>TRBJ2-2|many|TRBV28|NA
CASSLVTRSGELFF
TGTGCCAGCAGTTTAGTGACTAGGTCCGGGGAGCTGTTTTTT
>TRBJ2-3|NA|TRBV19|TRBD2
CASSPAAGDADTQYF
TGTGCCAGTAGTCCCGCGGCGGGAGACGCAGATACGCAGTATTTT
>TRBJ2-3|many|TRBV27|TRBD1
CASSLSAGGHDTQYF
TGTGCCAGCAGTTTATCGGCAGGGGGTCACGATACGCAGTATTTT
>TRBJ2-2|many|TRBV28|NA
CASSFDTGELFF
TGTGCCAGCAGCTTCGACACCGGGGAGCTGTTTTTT
>TRBJ2-2|NA|TRBV11-3|NA
CASTRTGELFF
TGTGCCAGCACTCGAACCGGGGAGCTGTTTTTT
>TRBJ2-1|many|TRBV2|NA
CASSGRKPTYNEQFF
TGTGCCAGCAGTGGGCGGAAGCCCACCTACAATGAGCAGTTCTTC
>TRBJ2-1|NA|TRBV15|NA
CATSRPTQWGEVYNEQFF
TGTGCCACCAGCAGACCAACCCAGTGGGGGGAGGTATACAATGAGCAGTTCTTC
>TRBJ1-4|many|TRBV2|NA
CASSEGRVGVEKLFF
TGTGCCAGCAGTGAAGGGAGGGTGGGAGTCGAAAAACTGTTTTTT
>TRBJ1-2|NA|TRBV4-1|NA
CASSQVETTNYGYTF
TGCGCCAGCAGCCAAGTAGAAACAACAAACTATGGCTACACCTTC
>TRBJ2-7|many|TRBV28|NA
CASTADGTNPYEQYF
TGTGCCAGCACCGCGGACGGTACAAATCCCTACGAGCAGTACTTC
>TRBJ1-1|many|TRBV28|TRBD1
CASHRQGQNTEAFF
TGTGCCAGCCATAGACAGGGGCAGAACACTGAAGCTTTCTTT
>TRBJ2-6|many|TRBV10-3|TRBD2
CAISAVGRTIGANVLTF
TGTGCCATCAGTGCGGTCGGGAGGACAATTGGGGCCAACGTCCTGACTTTC
>TRBJ2-3|many|TRBV29-1|NA
CSVVWGNTQYF
TGCAGCGTTGTATGGGGAAATACGCAGTATTTT
>TRBJ2-2|many|TRBV12-3/TRBV12-4|NA
CASSLWGQGTGELFF
TGTGCCAGCAGTTTATGGGGGCAAGGCACCGGGGAGCTGTTTTTT
>TRBJ2-5|NA|TRBV7-2|TRBD2
CASSEKKLAGVEETQYF
TGTGCCAGCAGCGAAAAAAAACTAGCGGGAGTTGAAGAGACCCAGTACTTC
>TRBJ2-7|NA|TRBV28|NA
CASMEDSYEQYF
TGTGCCAGCATGGAGGACTCCTACGAGCAGTACTTC
>TRBJ2-2|many|TRBV6-5|TRBD2
CASSYPRTSGRYTGELFF
TGTGCCAGCAGTTACCCACGGACTAGCGGGAGGTACACCGGGGAGCTGTTTTTT
>TRBJ2-7|many|TRBV9|NA
CASSAASTSYEQYF
TGTGCCAGCAGCGCTGCTTCAACTAGCTACGAGCAGTACTTC
>TRBJ1-3|NA|TRBV4-1|NA
CASSQEGRARSGNTIYF
TGCGCCAGCAGCCAAGAGGGCAGGGCACGCTCTGGAAACACCATATATTTT
>TRBJ2-3|many|TRBV12-3/TRBV12-4|TRBD2
CASTPVSGTRTDTQYF
TGTGCCAGCACCCCCGTTAGCGGGACTCGAACAGATACGCAGTATTTT
>TRBJ2-7|many|TRBV3-1|NA
CASSQESEQYF
TGTGCCAGCAGCCAAGAATCCGAGCAGTACTTC
>TRBJ2-4|many|TRBV6-2/TRBV6-3|NA
CASSGRGAKNIQYF
TGTGCCAGCAGTGGTCGGGGGGCCAAAAACATTCAGTACTTC
>TRBJ2-1|NA|TRBV27|NA
CASSLDVGSYNEQFF
TGTGCCAGCAGTTTAGATGTGGGCTCCTACAATGAGCAGTTCTTC
>TRBJ2-1|NA|TRBV9|NA
CANSGGRLSSYNEQFF
TGTGCCAACAGTGGAGGACGTCTTAGCTCCTACAATGAGCAGTTCTTC
>TRBJ2-5|many|TRBV6-5|NA
CASSYSIPQETQYF
TGTGCCAGCAGTTACTCGATCCCACAAGAGACCCAGTACTTC
>TRBJ2-7|few|TRBV18|NA
CASSPSQGHYEQYF
TGTGCCAGCTCACCGTCGCAGGGACACTACGAGCAGTACTTC
>TRBJ2-7|many|TRBV28|NA
CASSLLASSYEQYF
TGTGCCAGCAGTTTATTAGCGAGCTCCTACGAGCAGTACTTC
>TRBJ2-5|many|TRBV12-3/TRBV12-4|NA
CASSLTRGFGLETQYF
TGTGCCAGCAGTTTAACGAGGGGGTTCGGATTGGAGACCCAGTACTTC
>TRBJ2-1|NA|TRBV19|TRBD2
CASSSQTSGSLYVQFF
TGTGCCAGTAGTAGCCAAACTAGCGGCTCTCTCTACGTGCAGTTCTTC
>TRBJ1-1|many|TRBV19|NA
CASTTQGLNTEAFF
TGTGCCAGCACTACACAGGGACTTAACACTGAAGCTTTCTTT
>TRBJ2-1|few|TRBV6-2/TRBV6-3|NA
CASSQTESSVQFF
TGTGCCAGCAGTCAGACAGAGTCTAGTGTGCAGTTCTTC
>TRBJ2-1|NA|TRBV6-2/TRBV6-3|NA
CASSLTGSHNEQFF
TGTGCCAGCAGTCTCACAGGGAGCCACAATGAGCAGTTCTTC
>TRBJ2-5|NA|TRBV11-2|NA
CASSPPNGPAQYF
TGTGCCAGCAGCCCCCCGAATGGGCCGGCCCAGTACTTC
>TRBJ2-7|many|TRBV7-8|NA
CASSLARTEQYF
TGTGCCAGCAGCTTAGCGCGGACAGAGCAGTACTTC
>TRBJ1-2|NA|TRBV7-9|TRBD1
CASSLDTGARGYTF
TGTGCCAGCAGCTTAGATACAGGGGCGAGAGGCTACACCTTC
>TRBJ2-5|NA|TRBV19|NA
CASGITGSQETQYF
TGTGCCAGTGGTATAACAGGTTCCCAAGAGACCCAGTACTTC
>TRBJ1-1|many|TRBV7-9|NA
CASSWGSLNTEAFF
TGTGCCAGCAGCTGGGGGTCACTGAACACTGAAGCTTTCTTT
>TRBJ2-7|NA|TRBV5-1|TRBD1
CASGTGTGYNEQYF
TGCGCCAGCGGAACCGGGACAGGGTACAATGAGCAGTACTTC
>TRBJ1-2|many|TRBV2|TRBD1
CASSIDRARPKDGYTF
TGTGCCAGCAGCATAGACAGGGCTCGACCCAAAGATGGCTACACCTTC
>TRBJ2-5|NA|TRBV5-1|TRBD2
CASCSLTSGKETQYF
TGCGCCAGCTGCTCCTTGACTAGCGGGAAAGAGACCCAGTACTTC
>TRBJ2-5|many|TRBV7-8|TRBD1
CASSLGTGIAGILRRQETQYF
TGTGCCAGCAGCTTAGGGACAGGGATTGCCGGCATCCTCAGACGGCAAGAGACCCAGTACTTC
>TRBJ2-7|many|TRBV19|TRBD2
CASRRGGDPAYEQYF
TGTGCCAGTCGCCGGGGAGGGGACCCGGCCTACGAGCAGTACTTC
>TRBJ1-5|NA|TRBV28|NA
CASSWTEDQPQHF
TGTGCCAGCAGTTGGACAGAAGATCAGCCCCAGCATTTT
>TRBJ2-7|many|TRBV6-2/TRBV6-3|NA
CASSYSADYEQYF
TGTGCCAGCAGTTACTCGGCAGACTACGAGCAGTACTTC
>TRBJ2-1|NA|TRBV27|NA
CASTLGTGGRNEQFF
TGTGCCAGCACCTTGGGGACTGGCGGCCGCAATGAGCAGTTCTTC
>TRBJ2-1|few|TRBV28|TRBD2
CASRLAGLYNGQFF
TGTGCCAGCAGGCTAGCGGGGCTCTACAATGGGCAGTTCTTC
>TRBJ2-5|many|TRBV7-3|NA
CASSLVRGETQYF
TGTGCCAGCAGCTTAGTGAGGGGGGAGACCCAGTACTTC
>TRBJ1-2|many|TRBV12-3/TRBV12-4|NA
CASSLLLGNYGYTF
TGTGCCAGCAGTTTGCTGCTTGGGAACTATGGCTACACCTTC
>TRBJ2-2|few|TRBV6-1|TRBD2
CAHGLVGGELFF
TGTGCCCACGGACTAGTGGGCGGGGAGCTGTTTTTT
>TRBJ2-5|many|TRBV29-1|TRBD1
CSVDHGQAETQYF
TGCAGCGTTGATCACGGACAGGCAGAGACCCAGTACTTC
>TRBJ1-1|many|TRBV11-3|TRBD1
CASSPSGQGTEAFF
TGTGCCAGCAGCCCGTCGGGACAGGGCACTGAAGCTTTCTTT
>TRBJ2-2|many|TRBV7-3|NA
CASSLWENAGELFF
TGTGCCAGCAGCTTATGGGAGAACGCCGGGGAGCTGTTTTTT
>TRBJ1-1|many|TRBV11-3|NA
CASSLVSGSEAFF
TGTGCCAGCAGCTTAGTTAGTGGCTCTGAAGCTTTCTTT